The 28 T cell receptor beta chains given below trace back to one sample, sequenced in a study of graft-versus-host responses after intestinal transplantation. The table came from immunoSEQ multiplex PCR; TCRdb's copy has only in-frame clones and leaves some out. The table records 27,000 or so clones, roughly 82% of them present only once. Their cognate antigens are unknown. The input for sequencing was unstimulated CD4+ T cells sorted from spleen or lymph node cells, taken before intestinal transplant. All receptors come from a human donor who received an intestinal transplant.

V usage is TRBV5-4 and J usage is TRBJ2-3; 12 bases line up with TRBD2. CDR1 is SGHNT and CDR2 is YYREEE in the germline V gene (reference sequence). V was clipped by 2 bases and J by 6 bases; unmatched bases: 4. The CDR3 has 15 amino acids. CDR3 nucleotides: TGTGCCAGCAGCTTCCTCGGACTAGCGGGGGATACGCAGTATTTT. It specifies CASSFLGLAGDTQYF.

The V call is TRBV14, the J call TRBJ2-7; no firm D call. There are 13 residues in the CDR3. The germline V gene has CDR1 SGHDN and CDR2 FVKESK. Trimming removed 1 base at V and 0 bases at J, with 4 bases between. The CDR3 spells CASSQVPSYEQYF. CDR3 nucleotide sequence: TGTGCCAGCAGCCAAGTCCCCTCCTACGAGCAGTACTTC.

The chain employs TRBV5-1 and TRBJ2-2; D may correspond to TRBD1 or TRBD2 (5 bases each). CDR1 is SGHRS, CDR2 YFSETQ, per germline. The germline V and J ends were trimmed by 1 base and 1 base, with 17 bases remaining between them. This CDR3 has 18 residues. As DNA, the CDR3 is TGCGCCAGCAGCTTGAAAGGGGCGGGCAGGTTGAACACCGGGGAGCTGTTTTTT. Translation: CASSLKGAGRLNTGELFF. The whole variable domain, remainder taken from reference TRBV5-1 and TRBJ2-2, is KAGVTQTPRYLIKTRGQQVTLSCSPISGHRSVSWYQQTPGQGLQFLFEYFSETQRNKGNFPGRFSGRQFSNSRSEMNVSTLELGDSALYLCASSLKGAGRLNTGELFFGEGSRLTVL.

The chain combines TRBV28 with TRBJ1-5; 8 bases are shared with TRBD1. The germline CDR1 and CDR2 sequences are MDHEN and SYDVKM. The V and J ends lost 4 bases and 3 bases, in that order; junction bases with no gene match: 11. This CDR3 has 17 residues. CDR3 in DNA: TGTGCCAGCAGTTCCACCATGGACAGGGCAGTCAATCAGCCCCAGCATTTT. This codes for CASSSTMDRAVNQPQHF. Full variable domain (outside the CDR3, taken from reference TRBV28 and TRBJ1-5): DVKVTQSSRYLVKRTGEKVFLECVQDMDHENMFWYRQDPGLGLRLIYFSYDVKMKEKGDIPEGYSVSREKKERFSLILESASTNQTSMYLCASSSTMDRAVNQPQHFGDGTRLSIL.

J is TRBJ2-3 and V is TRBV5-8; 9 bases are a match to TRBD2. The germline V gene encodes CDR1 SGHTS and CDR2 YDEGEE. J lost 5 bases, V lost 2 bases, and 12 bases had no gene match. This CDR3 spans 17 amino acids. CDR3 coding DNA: TGTGCCAGCAGCTTCTTTCTCTGGCGGGAGGGCGAAGATACGCAGTATTTT. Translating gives CASSFFLWREGEDTQYF.

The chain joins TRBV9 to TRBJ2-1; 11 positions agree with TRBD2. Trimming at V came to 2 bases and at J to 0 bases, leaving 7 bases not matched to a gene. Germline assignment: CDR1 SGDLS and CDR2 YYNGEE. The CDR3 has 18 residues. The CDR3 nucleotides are TGTGCCAGCAGCGTTCGTAGCGGGAGGGTCAGCTCCTACAATGAGCAGTTCTTC. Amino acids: CASSVRSGRVSSYNEQFF.

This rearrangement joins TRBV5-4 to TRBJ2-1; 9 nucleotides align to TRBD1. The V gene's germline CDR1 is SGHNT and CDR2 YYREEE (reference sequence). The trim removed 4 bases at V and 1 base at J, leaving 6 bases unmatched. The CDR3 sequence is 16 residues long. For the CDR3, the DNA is TGTGCCAGCAGCCTGCGGGGGACAGGGTCCTACAATGAGCAGTTCTTC. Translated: CASSLRGTGSYNEQFF.

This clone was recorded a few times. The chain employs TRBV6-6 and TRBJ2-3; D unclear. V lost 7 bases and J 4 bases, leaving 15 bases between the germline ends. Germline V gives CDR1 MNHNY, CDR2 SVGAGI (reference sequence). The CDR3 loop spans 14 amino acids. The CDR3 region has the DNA TGTGCCAGCACCTTTCTAGGACCCCCAGATACGCAGTATTTT. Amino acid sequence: CASTFLGPPDTQYF.

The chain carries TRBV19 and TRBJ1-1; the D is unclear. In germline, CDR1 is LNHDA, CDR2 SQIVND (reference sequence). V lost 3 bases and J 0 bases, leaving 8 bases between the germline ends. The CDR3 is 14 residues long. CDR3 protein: CASSMTPLNTEAFF. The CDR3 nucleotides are TGTGCCAGTAGTATGACACCTTTGAACACTGAAGCTTTCTTT.

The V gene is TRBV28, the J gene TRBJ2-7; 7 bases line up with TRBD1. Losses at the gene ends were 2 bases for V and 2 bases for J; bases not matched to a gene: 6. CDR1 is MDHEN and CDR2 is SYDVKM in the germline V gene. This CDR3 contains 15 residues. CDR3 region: CASSLPGTATYEQYF. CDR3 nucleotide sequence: TGTGCCAGCAGTTTACCCGGGACAGCGACCTACGAGCAGTACTTC.

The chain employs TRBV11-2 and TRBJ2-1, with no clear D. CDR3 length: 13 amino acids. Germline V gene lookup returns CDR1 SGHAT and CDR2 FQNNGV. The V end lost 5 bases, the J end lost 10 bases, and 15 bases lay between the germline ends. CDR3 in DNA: TGTGCCAGCAGCCCATGGGAAAGCCCGGAGCAGTTCTTC. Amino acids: CASSPWESPEQFF.

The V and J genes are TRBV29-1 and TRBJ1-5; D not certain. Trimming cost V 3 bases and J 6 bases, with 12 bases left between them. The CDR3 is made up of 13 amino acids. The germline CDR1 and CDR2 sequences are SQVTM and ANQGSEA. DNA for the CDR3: TGCAGCGTTGAGGAAGGAGGGAGTCAGCCCCAGCATTTT. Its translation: CSVEEGGSQPQHF.

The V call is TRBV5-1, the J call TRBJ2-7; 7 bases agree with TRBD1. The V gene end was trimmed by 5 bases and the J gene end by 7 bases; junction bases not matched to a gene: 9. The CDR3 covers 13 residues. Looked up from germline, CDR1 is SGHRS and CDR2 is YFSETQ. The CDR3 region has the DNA TGCGCCAGCAGTCGAAACAGGGGCGGAGAGCAGTACTTC. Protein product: CASSRNRGGEQYF.

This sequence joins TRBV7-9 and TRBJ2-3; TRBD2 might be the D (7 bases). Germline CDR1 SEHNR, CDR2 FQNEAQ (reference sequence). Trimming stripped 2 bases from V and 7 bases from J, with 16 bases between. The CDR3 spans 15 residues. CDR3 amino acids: CASSLPGGPPYTQYF. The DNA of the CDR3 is TGTGCCAGCAGCTTACCGGGGGGCCCACCATATACGCAGTATTTT.

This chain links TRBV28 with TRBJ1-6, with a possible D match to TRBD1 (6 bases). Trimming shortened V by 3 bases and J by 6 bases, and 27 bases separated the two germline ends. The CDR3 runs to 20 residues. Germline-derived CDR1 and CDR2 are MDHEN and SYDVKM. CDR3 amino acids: CASSFMFRSSAQGPNSPLHF. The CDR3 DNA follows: TGTGCCAGCAGTTTCATGTTTCGGTCCTCAGCACAGGGCCCTAATTCACCCCTCCACTTT.

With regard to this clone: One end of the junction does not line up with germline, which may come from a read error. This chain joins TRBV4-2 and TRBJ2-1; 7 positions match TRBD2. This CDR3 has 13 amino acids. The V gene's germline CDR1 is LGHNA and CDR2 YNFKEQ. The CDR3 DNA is TGTGCCGGCAGCCTCCTGTCTAGCGGAGAGCAGTTCTTC. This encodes CAGSLLSSGEQFF.

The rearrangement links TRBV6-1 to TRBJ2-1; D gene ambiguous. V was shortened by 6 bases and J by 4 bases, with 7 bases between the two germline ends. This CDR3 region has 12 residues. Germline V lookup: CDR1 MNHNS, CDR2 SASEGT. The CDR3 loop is CASSSLYNEQFF. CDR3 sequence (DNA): TGTGCCAGCAGCTCCCTTTACAATGAGCAGTTCTTC.

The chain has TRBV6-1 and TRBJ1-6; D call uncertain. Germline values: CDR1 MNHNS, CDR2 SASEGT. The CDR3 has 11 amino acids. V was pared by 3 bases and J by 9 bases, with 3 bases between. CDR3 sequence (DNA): TGTGCCAGCAGTGAGGGTTCACCCCTCCACTTT. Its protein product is CASSEGSPLHF.

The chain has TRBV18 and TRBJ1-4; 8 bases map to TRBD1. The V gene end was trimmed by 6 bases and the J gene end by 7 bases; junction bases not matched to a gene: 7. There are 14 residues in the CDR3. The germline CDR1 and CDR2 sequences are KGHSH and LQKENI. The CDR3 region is CASSSGTGIEKLFF. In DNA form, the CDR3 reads TGTGCCAGCTCTAGCGGGACAGGCATTGAAAAACTGTTTTTT.

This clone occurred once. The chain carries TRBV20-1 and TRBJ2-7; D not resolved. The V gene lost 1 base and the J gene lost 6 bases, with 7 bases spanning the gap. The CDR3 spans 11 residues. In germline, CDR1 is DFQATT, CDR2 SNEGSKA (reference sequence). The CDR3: CSARAGIEQYF. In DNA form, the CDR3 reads TGCAGTGCTAGAGCAGGCATCGAGCAGTACTTC.

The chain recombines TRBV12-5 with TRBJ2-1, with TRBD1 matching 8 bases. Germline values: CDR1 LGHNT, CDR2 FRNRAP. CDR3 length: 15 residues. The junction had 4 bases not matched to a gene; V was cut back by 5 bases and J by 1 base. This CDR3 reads CASGADRGSYNEQFF. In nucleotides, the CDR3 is TGTGCTAGTGGTGCAGACAGGGGTTCCTACAATGAGCAGTTCTTC.

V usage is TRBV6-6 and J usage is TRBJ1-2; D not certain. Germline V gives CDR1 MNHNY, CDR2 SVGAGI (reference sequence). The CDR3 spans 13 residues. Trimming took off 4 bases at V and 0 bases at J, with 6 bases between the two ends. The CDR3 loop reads CASSLDPNYGYTF. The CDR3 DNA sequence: TGTGCCAGCAGTTTGGACCCTAACTATGGCTACACCTTC.

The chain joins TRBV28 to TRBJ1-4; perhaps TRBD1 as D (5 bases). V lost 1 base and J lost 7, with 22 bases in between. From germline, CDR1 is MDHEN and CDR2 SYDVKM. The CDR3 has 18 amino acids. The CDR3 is CASSLSPGVSAGGEKLFF. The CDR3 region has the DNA TGTGCCAGCAGTTTATCCCCCGGGGTCTCGGCTGGGGGTGAAAAACTGTTTTTT.

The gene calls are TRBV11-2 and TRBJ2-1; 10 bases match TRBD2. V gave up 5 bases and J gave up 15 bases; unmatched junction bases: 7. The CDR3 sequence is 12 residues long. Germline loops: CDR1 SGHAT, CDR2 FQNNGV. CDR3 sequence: CASSQSGGALFF. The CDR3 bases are TGTGCCAGCAGCCAGAGCGGGGGGGCCCTGTTCTTC.

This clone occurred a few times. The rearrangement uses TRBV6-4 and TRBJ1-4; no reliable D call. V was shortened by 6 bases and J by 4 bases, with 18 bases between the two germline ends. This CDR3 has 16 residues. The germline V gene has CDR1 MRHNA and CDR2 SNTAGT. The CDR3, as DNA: TGTGCCAGCAGCGATTCTAGGGCGGAGATTAATGAAAAACTGTTTTTT. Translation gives CASSDSRAEINEKLFF.

The CDR3 here is CASSLDTGGVYGYTF. In DNA, the CDR3 is TGTGCCAGCAGCTTAGACACAGGGGGCGTCTATGGCTACACCTTC. The chain is built from TRBV7-9 and TRBJ1-2, with 9 bases that match TRBD1. The CDR3 covers 15 residues. V lost 1 base to trimming and J lost 4 bases; unmatched junction nucleotides: 4. CDR1 SEHNR and CDR2 FQNEAQ come from the germline V gene (reference sequence).

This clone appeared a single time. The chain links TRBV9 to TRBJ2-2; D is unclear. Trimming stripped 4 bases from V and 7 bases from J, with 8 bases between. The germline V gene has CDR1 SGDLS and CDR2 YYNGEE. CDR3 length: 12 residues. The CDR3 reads CASSSSSGELFF. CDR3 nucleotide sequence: TGTGCCAGCAGCTCCAGTAGCGGGGAGCTGTTTTTT.

CDR3 residues: CASSPQGPANYGYTF. The CDR3, as DNA: TGCGCCAGCAGCCCCCAAGGACCTGCTAACTATGGCTACACCTTC. J is TRBJ1-2 and V is TRBV5-1; D unresolved. Trimming stripped 4 bases from V and 0 bases from J, with 13 bases between. In germline, CDR1 is SGHRS, CDR2 YFSETQ. The CDR3 runs 15 residues.